These 15 T cell receptor beta chains originate from one sample sequenced in a study of T-cell reconstitution after alpha-beta-depleted transplantation in children. Unique molecular identifiers were used in preparing the TCRbeta library. One entry per CDR3 protein, called by TCRdb with MiXCR from the PCR reads. The table lists around 680,000 distinct CDR3 sequences, 16% of them singletons. Sequencing was performed on PBMCs from the stem cell graft donor, taken from the stem cell graft. These receptors all stem from a human donor who donated a stem cell graft to a child with acute myeloid leukemia.

The chain is built from TRBV20-1 and TRBJ1-2; D uncertain. Germline CDR1 is DFQATT and CDR2 is SNEGSKA (reference sequence). Trimming cost V 0 bases and J 8 bases, with 13 bases left between them. The CDR3 spans 13 residues. CDR3 sequence: CSARDQRVHGYTF. CDR3 DNA sequence: TGCAGTGCTAGAGATCAGAGGGTTCACGGCTACACCTTC.

The V gene is TRBV10-3, the J gene TRBJ1-1, with D perhaps matching TRBD1 (6 bases). Trimming shortened V by 2 bases and J by 3 bases, and 10 bases separated the two germline ends. The CDR3 is 14 residues long. Germline V gene sequence: CDR1 ENHRY, CDR2 SYGVKD. CDR3 residues: CAISEGQSYTEAFF. DNA for the CDR3: TGTGCCATCAGTGAGGGACAGAGCTACACTGAAGCTTTCTTT.

This chain joins TRBV6-5 and TRBJ2-3, with TRBD2 identical over 7 bases. After removal of 4 bases from V and 4 bases from J, the junction contained 8 bases not matched to a gene. This CDR3 has 15 residues. The germline V gene encodes CDR1 MNHEY and CDR2 SVGAGI. CDR3 loop: CASSSFRGVPDTQYF. In DNA form, the CDR3 reads TGTGCCAGCAGTTCCTTCCGGGGGGTGCCAGATACGCAGTATTTT.

This clonotype came up a few times. This chain links TRBV27 with TRBJ2-5; TRBD2 matches 11 bases. The junction had 4 bases not matched to a gene; V was cut back by 4 bases and J by 3 bases. This CDR3 contains 15 residues. The germline gives CDR1 MNHEY, CDR2 SMNVEV (reference sequence). CDR3 DNA: TGTGCCAGCAGTTCACGGGGACTAGCGGAAGAGACCCAGTACTTC. Translation: CASSSRGLAEETQYF.

This clonotype turned up a few times. This chain uses TRBV10-1 with TRBJ2-1, with D unresolved. Deletions cut 0 bases from V and 7 bases from J, with 16 bases between. The CDR3 is 16 residues long. CDR1 and CDR2 from the germline V gene are WNHNN and SYGVQD (reference sequence). CDR3 residues: CASSESGSSLRNEQFF. DNA of the CDR3: TGCGCCAGCAGTGAGTCGGGGTCCTCGCTGAGGAATGAGCAGTTCTTC.

The V gene is TRBV9, the J gene TRBJ2-3; a possible D gene is TRBD2 (6 bases). The CDR3 has 16 residues. V shed 7 bases and J shed 2 bases, with 20 bases lying between them. Germline V CDR1 and CDR2: SGDLS, YYNGEE. For the CDR3, the DNA is TGTGCCAGCGGCCCCCACGGACTACGCCCCACAGATACGCAGTATTTT. Its translation: CASGPHGLRPTDTQYF.

This clonotype was counted ten times or more. This chain connects TRBV9 to TRBJ2-5; D remains unclear. CDR3 length: 11 amino acids. Per germline, CDR1 SGDLS and CDR2 YYNGEE. The V gene lost 5 bases and the J gene lost 7 bases, with 9 bases spanning the gap. The CDR3 loop is CASSGDGTQYF. The CDR3 DNA is TGTGCCAGCAGTGGGGATGGGACCCAGTACTTC.

This clonotype was seen only a few times. J is TRBJ2-7 and V is TRBV10-3, with TRBD1 identical over 8 bases. The length of the CDR3 is 14 residues. Trimming removed 4 bases from V and 2 bases from J; junction bases left unmatched: 4. The V gene's germline CDR1 is ENHRY and CDR2 SYGVKD. The CDR3 protein is CAISVTTGAYEQYF. CDR3 nucleotides: TGTGCCATCAGTGTGACGACAGGGGCCTACGAGCAGTACTTC.

In regard to this clonotype: Possible read error: a much larger clone is one base away. The chain combines TRBV20-1 with TRBJ2-7; D tentatively fits TRBD1 or TRBD2 (6 bases each). The germline V gene encodes CDR1 DFQATT and CDR2 SNEGSKA (reference sequence). This CDR3 region has 14 residues. The CDR3 DNA reads TGCAGTACTAGGCGGGGACAAGGCGGGTACGAGCAGTACTTC. Translated, it gives CSTRRGQGGYEQYF.

This clonotype was counted ten times or more. This chain links TRBV12-3 or TRBV12-4 with TRBJ2-3; 9 positions agree with TRBD1. J gave up 7 bases and V 2 bases, and 4 bases lay outside the gene matches. CDR3 length equals 14 residues. CDR3 DNA: TGTGCCAGCAGTTTATTGGGACAGGGCCATACGCAGTATTTT. Its protein is CASSLLGQGHTQYF.

CDR3 sequence: CASSPSGVRSNQPQHF. The CDR3 DNA follows: TGTGCCAGCAGCCCCTCAGGGGTAAGGAGCAATCAGCCCCAGCATTTT. The chain joins TRBV7-2 to TRBJ1-5; D perhaps matches TRBD1 (6 bases). The CDR3 consists of 16 residues. Germline CDR1 reads SGHTA; CDR2 reads FQGNSA. The V gene lost 5 bases and the J gene lost 1 base, with 15 bases spanning the gap.

This clonotype came up many times. The V call is TRBV20-1, the J call TRBJ2-5; 8 bases agree with TRBD2. Per the germline V gene, CDR1 is DFQATT and CDR2 is SNEGSKA (reference sequence). J was trimmed by 2 bases and V by 3 bases; bases with no gene match: 8. This CDR3 has 15 amino acids. The CDR3 DNA reads as TGCAGTGCTAGTCAACTAGCGGTCGTTCAAGAGACCCAGTACTTC. This codes for CSASQLAVVQETQYF.

This clonotype showed up just a few times. V usage is TRBV25-1 and J usage is TRBJ1-1; unclear D gene. The length of the CDR3 is 15 residues. V dropped 0 bases and J dropped 5 bases, with 13 bases sitting between them. The germline gives CDR1 MGHDK, CDR2 SYGVNS. Written as DNA, the CDR3 is TGTGCCAGCAGTGAATATAGCGATGGGAGGACTGAAGCTTTCTTT. Its protein product is CASSEYSDGRTEAFF. Full variable domain (rest looked up from reference TRBV25-1 and TRBJ1-1): EADIYQTPRYLVIGTGKKITLECSQTMGHDKMYWYQQDPGMELHLIHYSYGVNSTEKGDLSSESTVSRIRTEHFPLTLESARPSHTSQYLCASSEYSDGRTEAFFGQGTRLTVV.

This clonotype came up a few times. The J gene is TRBJ2-1, the V gene TRBV20-1, with a tentative D call TRBD1 (5 bases). CDR1 is DFQATT, CDR2 SNEGSKA, per germline (reference sequence). The CDR3 is 15 residues long. Trimming removed 6 bases from V and 5 bases from J, with 20 bases in between. The CDR3 DNA reads TGCAGTGCACCCGGTAGGGGTCCAGTCAACAATGAGCAGTTCTTC. Amino acid sequence: CSAPGRGPVNNEQFF.

This chain joins TRBV20-1 and TRBJ1-1; tentative D call: TRBD1 (6 bases). V dropped 5 bases and J dropped 7 bases, with 17 bases sitting between them. The CDR3 length is 13 residues. Looked up from germline, CDR1 is DFQATT and CDR2 is SNEGSKA (reference sequence). CDR3 nucleotide sequence: TGCAGTGCTCACCCGGGGAGGGGGAATGAAGCTTTCTTT. It is translated as CSAHPGRGNEAFF.